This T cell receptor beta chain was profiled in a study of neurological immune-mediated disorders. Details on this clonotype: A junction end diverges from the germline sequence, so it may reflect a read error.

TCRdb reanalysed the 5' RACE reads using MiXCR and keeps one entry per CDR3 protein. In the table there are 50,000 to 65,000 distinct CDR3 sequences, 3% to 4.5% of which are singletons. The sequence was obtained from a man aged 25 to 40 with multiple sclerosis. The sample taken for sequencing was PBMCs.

CDR3: CASSWTGASNQPQNF. As DNA, the CDR3 is TGTGCCAGCAGTTGGACGGGTGCTAGCAATCAGCCCCAGAATTTT. The chain couples TRBV28 to TRBJ1-5; D ambiguous. The CDR3 has 15 residues. The germline V gene has CDR1 MDHEN and CDR2 SYDVKM.